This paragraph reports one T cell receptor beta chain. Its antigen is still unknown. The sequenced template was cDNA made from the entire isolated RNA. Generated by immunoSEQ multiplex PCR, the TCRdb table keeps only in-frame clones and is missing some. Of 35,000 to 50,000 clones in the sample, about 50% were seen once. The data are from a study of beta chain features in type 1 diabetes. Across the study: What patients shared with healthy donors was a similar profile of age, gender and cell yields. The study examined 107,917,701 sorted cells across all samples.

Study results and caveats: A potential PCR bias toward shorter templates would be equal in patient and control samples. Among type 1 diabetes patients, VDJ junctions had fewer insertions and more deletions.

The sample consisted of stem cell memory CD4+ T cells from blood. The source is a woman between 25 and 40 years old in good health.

CDR3 amino acids: CASSQGGGTLAKNIQYF. DNA for the CDR3: TGTGCCAGCAGCCAAGGTGGGGGGACCTTAGCCAAAAACATTCAGTACTTC. V and J are TRBV14 and TRBJ2-4; maybe TRBD2 (6 bases). This CDR3 spans 17 amino acids. Trimming pared 1 base from V and 0 bases from J, leaving 13 bases between. Germline assignment: CDR1 SGHDN and CDR2 FVKESK.